Listed below are T cell receptor beta chains from one sample, sequenced in a study of siplizumab effects on memory and regulatory T cells. Generated by immunoSEQ multiplex PCR, the TCRdb table keeps only in-frame clones and is missing some. The repertoire includes fewer than 65,000 clones, over 90% of them detected once, and about 15% sits in the top ten. The sample comprised CD8+ T cells sorted from blood. These TCRs come from a human donor in good health. CDR3s include the opening cysteine and the closing phenylalanine or tryptophan. The order of the fields is J gene, clone size, V gene, D gene, CDR3 DNA, CDR3 protein. A D gene is named only where the DNA matches it firmly. Clone size is not always given. Where it is, it says once, few, many or a class for expanded clones.

J: TRBJ1-2; size: -; V: TRBV7-2; D: -; DNA: TGTGCCAGCAGCCAGAGAGCGGACAGTTACTATGGCTACACCTTC; CDR3: CASSQRADSYYGYTF
J: TRBJ2-7; size: -; V: TRBV27; D: -; DNA: TGTGCCAGCAGTTTCCGGGGCCAGTCCTACGAGCAGTACTTC; CDR3: CASSFRGQSYEQYF
J: TRBJ2-1; size: -; V: TRBV4-1; D: TRBD1; DNA: TGCGCCAGCAGCGGACAGGGCTACAATGAGCAGTTCTTC; CDR3: CASSGQGYNEQFF
J: TRBJ1-1; size: once; V: TRBV12-5; D: -; DNA: TGTGCTAGTGGTTTAGCAGGGACTCCAACTGAAGCTTTCTTT; CDR3: CASGLAGTPTEAFF
J: TRBJ2-7; size: -; V: TRBV10-3; D: -; DNA: TGTGCCATCAGTGGGGGCTACGAGCAGTACTTC; CDR3: CAISGGYEQYF
J: TRBJ2-1; size: -; V: TRBV6-4; D: TRBD2; DNA: TGTGCCAGCAGTGAAGCGGGAGGGTCCTACAATGAGCAGTTCTTC; CDR3: CASSEAGGSYNEQFF
J: TRBJ2-5; size: -; V: TRBV4-1; D: -; DNA: TGCGCCAGCAGCCAAGCCCCGGGACTCCCCGAAGAGACCCAGTACTTC; CDR3: CASSQAPGLPEETQYF
J: TRBJ1-1; size: -; V: TRBV7-9; D: -; DNA: TGTGCCAGCAGCTTGTTTGACAGGTACCCAGAAGCTTTCTTT; CDR3: CASSLFDRYPEAFF
J: TRBJ2-3; size: -; V: TRBV28; D: -; DNA: TGTGCCAGCAGTTTGAATAGCGCGACAGATACGCAGTATTTT; CDR3: CASSLNSATDTQYF
J: TRBJ2-7; size: -; V: TRBV5-6; D: -; DNA: TGTGCCAGCAGCTTTGGCCGCTACGAGCAGTACTTC; CDR3: CASSFGRYEQYF
J: TRBJ1-5; size: -; V: TRBV4-1; D: -; DNA: TGCGCCAGCAGCCAAGATAGGGGCGTCAATCAGCCCCAGCATTTT; CDR3: CASSQDRGVNQPQHF
J: TRBJ2-7; size: -; V: TRBV4-1; D: -; DNA: TGCGCCAGCAGCCAAGGAGGCTTATCCGAGCAGTACTTC; CDR3: CASSQGGLSEQYF
J: TRBJ2-7; size: -; V: TRBV6-1; D: -; DNA: TGTGCCAGCAGTGTAAAACGGACCTACGAGCAGTACTTC; CDR3: CASSVKRTYEQYF
J: TRBJ2-1; size: -; V: TRBV11-2; D: -; DNA: TGTGCCAGCCTGGGGCATGAGCAGTTCTTC; CDR3: CASLGHEQFF
J: TRBJ2-7; size: -; V: TRBV4-1; D: TRBD1; DNA: TGCGCCAGCAGCCTTGGGACAGGGGGATTTATCTACGAGCAGTACTTC; CDR3: CASSLGTGGFIYEQYF
J: TRBJ2-7; size: -; V: TRBV13; D: -; DNA: TGTGCCAGCAGCTTCCGCGGGGCATCCCCCTACGAGCAGTACTTC; CDR3: CASSFRGASPYEQYF
J: TRBJ2-7; size: -; V: TRBV4-2; D: -; DNA: TGTGCCAGCAGCCAAGTGAGGCTTAGCGAGCAGTACTTC; CDR3: CASSQVRLSEQYF
J: TRBJ2-1; size: -; V: TRBV27; D: -; DNA: TGTGCCAGCAGTTTGACAGTACGGGGCTACAATGAGCAGTTCTTC; CDR3: CASSLTVRGYNEQFF
J: TRBJ2-4; size: -; V: TRBV5-6; D: -; DNA: TGTGCCAGCAGCTATGGGTTAGCCAAAAACATTCAGTACTTC; CDR3: CASSYGLAKNIQYF
J: TRBJ2-7; size: -; V: TRBV6-1; D: -; DNA: TGTGCCAGCAGTCCGAGACGGAGTATTGGAGACGAGCAGTACTTC; CDR3: CASSPRRSIGDEQYF
J: TRBJ2-5; size: -; V: TRBV28; D: -; DNA: TGTGCCAGCAGTTTATTGGTACGGGTACACGACGAAGAGACCCAGTACTTC; CDR3: CASSLLVRVHDEETQYF
J: TRBJ2-1; size: -; V: TRBV5-4; D: -; DNA: TGTGCCAGCACCCTTGGAAATGAGCAGTTCTTC; CDR3: CASTLGNEQFF
J: TRBJ2-1; size: -; V: TRBV5-1; D: TRBD2; DNA: TGCGCCAGCAGCTTCGAAACTAGCGGGAAGAGCAATGAGCAGTTCTTC; CDR3: CASSFETSGKSNEQFF
J: TRBJ2-2; size: -; V: TRBV5-6; D: TRBD1; DNA: TGTGCCAGCAGCCGGGACAGATACGGGGTGGGGGAGCTGTTTTTT; CDR3: CASSRDRYGVGELFF
J: TRBJ2-6; size: -; V: TRBV4-2; D: -; DNA: TGTGCCAGCAGCCAAGAGGGCGGGTCTGGGGCCAACGTCCTGACTTTC; CDR3: CASSQEGGSGANVLTF
J: TRBJ2-1; size: once; V: TRBV19; D: -; DNA: TGTGCCAGTAGTTCGGGGACCGGAGGGTATGAGCAGTTCTTC; CDR3: CASSSGTGGYEQFF
J: TRBJ2-2; size: -; V: TRBV4-1; D: TRBD2; DNA: TGCGCCAGCAGCCCCGAGGGCGGGAGTGACACCGGGGAGCTGTTTTTT; CDR3: CASSPEGGSDTGELFF
J: TRBJ1-5; size: -; V: TRBV25-1; D: -; DNA: TGTGCCAGCAGTGACAGGGCCTTTTATCAGCCCCAGCATTTT; CDR3: CASSDRAFYQPQHF
J: TRBJ2-7; size: -; V: TRBV25-1; D: -; DNA: TGTGCCAGCAGTGAATTTGGAAGCTCCTACGAGCAGTACTTC; CDR3: CASSEFGSSYEQYF
J: TRBJ2-2; size: once; V: TRBV27; D: TRBD2; DNA: TGTGCCAGCAGCCCCCCGGGGATCTTACTAGCGGGAGGACCTGTCACCGGGGAGCTGTTTTTT; CDR3: CASSPPGILLAGGPVTGELFF
J: TRBJ2-1; size: -; V: TRBV28; D: -; DNA: TGTGCCAGCAGTTTATGGGGCGGGGAGCAGTTCTTC; CDR3: CASSLWGGEQFF
J: TRBJ1-5; size: -; V: TRBV11-2; D: -; DNA: TGTGCCAGCAGCTTAGATTATTCGGGCGATAGCAATCAGCCCCAGCATTTT; CDR3: CASSLDYSGDSNQPQHF
J: TRBJ2-1; size: once; V: TRBV4-1; D: -; DNA: TGCGCCAGCAGCCCCGGGACCCTGTCCTACAATGAGCAGTTCTTC; CDR3: CASSPGTLSYNEQFF
J: TRBJ2-1; size: -; V: TRBV28; D: -; DNA: TGTGCCAGCAGTTTTAAGCTAGGACCATTAAATGAGCAGTTCTTC; CDR3: CASSFKLGPLNEQFF
J: TRBJ2-1; size: -; V: TRBV5-4; D: -; DNA: TGTGCCAGCAGCTTCCTGAATGAGCAGTTCTTC; CDR3: CASSFLNEQFF
J: TRBJ1-2; size: -; V: TRBV7-9; D: -; DNA: TGTGCCAGCAGCATGGGGCCGGGGGATCTCTATGGCTACACCTTC; CDR3: CASSMGPGDLYGYTF
J: TRBJ2-3; size: once; V: TRBV28; D: -; DNA: TGTGCCAGCAGTTTAGCGTATCTGGTGGGTGGGGGGCCGACAGATACGCAGTATTTT; CDR3: CASSLAYLVGGGPTDTQYF
J: TRBJ2-7; size: -; V: TRBV27; D: -; DNA: TGTGCCAGCAAAGGAGGGACCGAGCAGTACTTC; CDR3: CASKGGTEQYF
J: TRBJ1-6; size: -; V: TRBV14; D: -; DNA: TGTGCCAGCAGCCCCAGTGTTGGATCACCCCTCCACTTT; CDR3: CASSPSVGSPLHF
J: TRBJ1-3; size: -; V: TRBV19; D: -; DNA: TGTGCCAGTAGTATAGATCTGGACGCTGGAAACACCATATATTTT; CDR3: CASSIDLDAGNTIYF
J: TRBJ2-1; size: -; V: TRBV19; D: -; DNA: TGTGCCAGTAGTATAGATTCCGGCCTCGAGCAGTTCTTC; CDR3: CASSIDSGLEQFF
J: TRBJ1-1; size: -; V: TRBV5-6; D: -; DNA: TGTGCCAGCAGCTTACCCAATAAGATGAACACTGAAGCTTTCTTT; CDR3: CASSLPNKMNTEAFF
J: TRBJ2-7; size: -; V: TRBV29-1; D: -; DNA: TGCAGCGTGGGGGGCGGGACCACCTACGAGCAGTACTTC; CDR3: CSVGGGTTYEQYF
J: TRBJ2-3; size: once; V: TRBV28; D: TRBD2; DNA: TGTGCCAGCACGACACGCAGGGTCCTGCGGGAGGGTAGCACAGATACGCAGTATTTT; CDR3: CASTTRRVLREGSTDTQYF
J: TRBJ2-3; size: -; V: TRBV9; D: -; DNA: TGTGCCAGCAGCGTAGCCTCTAGCACAGATACGCAGTATTTT; CDR3: CASSVASSTDTQYF
J: TRBJ2-2; size: -; V: TRBV28; D: TRBD1; DNA: TGTGCCAGCAGTTCAGGGACAGGCTTAAGGGTCGGGGAGCTGTTTTTT; CDR3: CASSSGTGLRVGELFF